This TCR beta chain was obtained from a study of blood T cell repertoires in COVID-19. Study context: The analysed material was cDNA or gDNA that came from T cells, B-cell-depleted T cells, or PBMCs.

In the original analysis: Reference gene primer amplification gave nucleated cell count estimates. TCRdb keeps only in-frame clones here, not all; method: immunoSEQ multiplex PCR. V and J calls plus clone size are reproduced from that table; the DNA served to infer D and trimming. In the table there are about 190,000 clones, 84% of which are singletons. The count of this clone is one. The CDR3 loop spans 17 amino acids. The germline V gene encodes CDR1 SGHTA and CDR2 FQGNSA. V dropped 4 bases and J dropped 4; count of bases not matched to a gene: 14. V gene TRBV7-2 combines with J gene TRBJ1-1; 8 nucleotides match TRBD1. Sequencing was done on a sample of peripheral blood. The TCR comes from a woman between 70 and 85 years old with active or convalescent COVID-19. The DNA for the CDR3 is TGTGCCAGCAGCTGGAGTTGGACAGGGTCCGTGAGCACTGAAGCTTTCTTT. As protein: CASSWSWTGSVSTEAFF.